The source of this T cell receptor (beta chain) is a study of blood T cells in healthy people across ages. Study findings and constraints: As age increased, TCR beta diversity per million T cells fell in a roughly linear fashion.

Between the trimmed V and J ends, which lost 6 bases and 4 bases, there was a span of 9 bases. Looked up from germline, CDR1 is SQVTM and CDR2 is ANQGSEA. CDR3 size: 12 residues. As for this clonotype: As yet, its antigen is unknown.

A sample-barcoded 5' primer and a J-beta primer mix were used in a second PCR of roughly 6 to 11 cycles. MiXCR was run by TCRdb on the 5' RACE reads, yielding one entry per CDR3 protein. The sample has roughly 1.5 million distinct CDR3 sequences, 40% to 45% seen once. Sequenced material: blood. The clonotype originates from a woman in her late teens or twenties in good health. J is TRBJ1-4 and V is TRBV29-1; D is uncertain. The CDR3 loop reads CSVGLVNEKLFF. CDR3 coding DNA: TGCAGCGTCGGTCTAGTTAATGAAAAACTGTTTTTT.